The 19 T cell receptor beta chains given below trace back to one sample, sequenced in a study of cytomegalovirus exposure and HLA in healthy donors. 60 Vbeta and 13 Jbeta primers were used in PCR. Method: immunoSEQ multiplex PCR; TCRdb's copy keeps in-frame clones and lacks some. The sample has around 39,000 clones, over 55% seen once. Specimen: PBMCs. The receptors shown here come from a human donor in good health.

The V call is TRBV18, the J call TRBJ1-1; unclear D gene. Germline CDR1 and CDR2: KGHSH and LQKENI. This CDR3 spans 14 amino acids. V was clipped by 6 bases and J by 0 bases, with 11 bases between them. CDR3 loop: CASSRNGVNTEAFF. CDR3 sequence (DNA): TGTGCCAGCTCTCGTAACGGGGTGAACACTGAAGCTTTCTTT.

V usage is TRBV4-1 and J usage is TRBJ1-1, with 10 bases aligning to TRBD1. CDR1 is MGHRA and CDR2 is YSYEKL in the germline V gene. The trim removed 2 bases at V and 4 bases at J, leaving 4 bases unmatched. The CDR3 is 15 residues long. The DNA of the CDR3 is TGCGCCAGCAGCCAAAGACAGGGGGCTGGCACTGAAGCTTTCTTT. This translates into CASSQRQGAGTEAFF.

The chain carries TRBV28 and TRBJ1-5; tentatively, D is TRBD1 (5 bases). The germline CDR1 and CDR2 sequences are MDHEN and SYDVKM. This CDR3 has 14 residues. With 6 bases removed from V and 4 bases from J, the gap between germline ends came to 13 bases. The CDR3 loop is CASSEGVVNQPQHF. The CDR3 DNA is TGTGCCAGCAGCGAAGGGGTAGTTAATCAGCCCCAGCATTTT.

The CDR3 spells CASSLDRGDTQYF. CDR3 coding DNA: TGTGCCAGCAGCTTAGATCGGGGGGATACGCAGTATTTT. The chain uses TRBV7-9 and TRBJ2-3; TRBD2 is a possible D gene (6 bases). V lost 1 base and J 6 bases, leaving 8 bases between the germline ends. The CDR3 runs 13 residues. In germline, CDR1 is SEHNR, CDR2 FQNEAQ (reference sequence).

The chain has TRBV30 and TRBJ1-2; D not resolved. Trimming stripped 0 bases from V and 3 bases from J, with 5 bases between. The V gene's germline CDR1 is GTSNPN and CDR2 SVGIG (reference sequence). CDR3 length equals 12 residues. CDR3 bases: TGTGCCTGGAGTGTGGAGGACTATGGCTACACCTTC. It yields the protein CAWSVEDYGYTF.

The CDR3 is CSVRQGSTDTQYF. CDR3 DNA: TGCAGCGTCCGACAGGGAAGCACAGATACGCAGTATTTT. V gene TRBV29-1 combines with J gene TRBJ2-3; 7 nucleotides agree with TRBD1. The ends lost 6 bases at V and 0 bases at J; junction bases unmatched: 3. CDR1 and CDR2 (germline): SQVTM, ANQGSEA. CDR3 length: 13 amino acids.

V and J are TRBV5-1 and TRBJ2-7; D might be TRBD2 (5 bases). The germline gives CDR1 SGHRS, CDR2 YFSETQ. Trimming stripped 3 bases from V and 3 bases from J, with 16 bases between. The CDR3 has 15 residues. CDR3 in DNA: TGCGCCAGCAGCTATAAGGACTCCCCCGGCTACGAGCAGTACTTC. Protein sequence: CASSYKDSPGYEQYF.

CDR3 in DNA: TGCGCCAGCAGCTTGGCGGGGTGGGATCAGCCCCAGCATTTT. This gives the protein CASSLAGWDQPQHF. This rearrangement joins TRBV5-1 to TRBJ1-5; no reliable D call. Germline V gene data show CDR1 as SGHRS and CDR2 as YFSETQ. The ends were cut back, 0 bases at V and 5 bases at J, with 9 bases in the middle. This CDR3 has 14 residues.

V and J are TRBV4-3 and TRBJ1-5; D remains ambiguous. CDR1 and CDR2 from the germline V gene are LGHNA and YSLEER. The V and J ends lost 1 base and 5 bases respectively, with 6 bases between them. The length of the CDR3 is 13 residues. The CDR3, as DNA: TGCGCCAGCAGCCAAGCCCCATATCAGCCCCAGCATTTT. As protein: CASSQAPYQPQHF.

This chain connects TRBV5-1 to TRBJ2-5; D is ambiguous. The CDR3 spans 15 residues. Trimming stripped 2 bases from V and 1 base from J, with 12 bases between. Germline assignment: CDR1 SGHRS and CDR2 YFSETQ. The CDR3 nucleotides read TGCGCCAGCAGCTTAGTAGAGTTGCCCCAAGAGACCCAGTACTTC. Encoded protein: CASSLVELPQETQYF. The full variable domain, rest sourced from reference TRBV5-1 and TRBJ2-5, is KAGVTQTPRYLIKTRGQQVTLSCSPISGHRSVSWYQQTPGQGLQFLFEYFSETQRNKGNFPGRFSGRQFSNSRSEMNVSTLELGDSALYLCASSLVELPQETQYFGPGTRLLVL.

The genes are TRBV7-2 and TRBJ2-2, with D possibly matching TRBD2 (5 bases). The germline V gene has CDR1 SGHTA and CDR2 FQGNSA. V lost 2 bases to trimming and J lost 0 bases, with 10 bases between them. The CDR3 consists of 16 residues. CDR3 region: CASSLLAGANTGELFF. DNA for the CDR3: TGTGCCAGCAGCTTACTGGCGGGCGCGAACACCGGGGAGCTGTTTTTT.

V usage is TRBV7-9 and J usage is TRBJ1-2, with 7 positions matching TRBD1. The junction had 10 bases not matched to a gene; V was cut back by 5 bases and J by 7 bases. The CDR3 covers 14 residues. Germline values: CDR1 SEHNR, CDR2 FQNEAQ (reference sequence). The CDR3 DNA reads TGTGCCAGCAGCCCAGGACAGGCGTTTGGTGGCTACACCTTC. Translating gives CASSPGQAFGGYTF.

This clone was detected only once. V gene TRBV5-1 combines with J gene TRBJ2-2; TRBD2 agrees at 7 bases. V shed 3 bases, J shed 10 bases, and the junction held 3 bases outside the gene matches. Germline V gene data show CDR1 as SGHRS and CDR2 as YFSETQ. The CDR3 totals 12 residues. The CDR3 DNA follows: TGCGCCAGCAGCTGGGCGGGAGAGGAGCTGTTTTTT. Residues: CASSWAGEELFF. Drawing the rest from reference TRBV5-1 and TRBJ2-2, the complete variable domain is KAGVTQTPRYLIKTRGQQVTLSCSPISGHRSVSWYQQTPGQGLQFLFEYFSETQRNKGNFPGRFSGRQFSNSRSEMNVSTLELGDSALYLCASSWAGEELFFGEGSRLTVL.

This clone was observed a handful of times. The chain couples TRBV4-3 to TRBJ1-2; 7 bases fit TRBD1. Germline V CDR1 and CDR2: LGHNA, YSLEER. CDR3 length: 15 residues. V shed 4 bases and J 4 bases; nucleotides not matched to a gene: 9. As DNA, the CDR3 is TGCGCCAGCAGCCGCCAGAGGGACAGCCCCTATGGCTACACCTTC. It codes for CASSRQRDSPYGYTF.

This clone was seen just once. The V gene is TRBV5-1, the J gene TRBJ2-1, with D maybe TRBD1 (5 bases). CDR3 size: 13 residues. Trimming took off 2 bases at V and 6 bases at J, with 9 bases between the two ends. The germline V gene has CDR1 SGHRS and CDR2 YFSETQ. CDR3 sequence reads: CASSLSRGNEQFF. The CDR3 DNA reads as TGCGCCAGCAGCTTATCTAGGGGCAATGAGCAGTTCTTC.

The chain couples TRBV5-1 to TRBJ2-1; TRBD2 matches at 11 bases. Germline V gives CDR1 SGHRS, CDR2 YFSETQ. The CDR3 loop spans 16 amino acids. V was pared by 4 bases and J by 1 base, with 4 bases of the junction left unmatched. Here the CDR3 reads CASSLSGGASYNEQFF. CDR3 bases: TGCGCCAGCAGCCTTAGCGGGGGGGCGTCCTACAATGAGCAGTTCTTC.

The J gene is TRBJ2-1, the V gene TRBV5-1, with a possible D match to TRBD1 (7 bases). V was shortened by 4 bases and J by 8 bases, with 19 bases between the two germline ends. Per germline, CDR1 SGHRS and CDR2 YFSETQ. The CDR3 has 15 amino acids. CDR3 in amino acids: CASSPNRGRGDEQFF. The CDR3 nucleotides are TGCGCCAGCAGCCCCAACAGGGGCAGGGGGGATGAGCAGTTCTTC.

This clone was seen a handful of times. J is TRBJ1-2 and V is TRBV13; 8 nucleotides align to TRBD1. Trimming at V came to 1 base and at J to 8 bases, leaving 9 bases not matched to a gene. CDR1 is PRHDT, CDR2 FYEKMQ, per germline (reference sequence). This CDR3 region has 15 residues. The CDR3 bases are TGTGCCAGCAGCTTAGTAGGCAGGGGGCTGGAGGGCTACACCTTC. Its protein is CASSLVGRGLEGYTF.

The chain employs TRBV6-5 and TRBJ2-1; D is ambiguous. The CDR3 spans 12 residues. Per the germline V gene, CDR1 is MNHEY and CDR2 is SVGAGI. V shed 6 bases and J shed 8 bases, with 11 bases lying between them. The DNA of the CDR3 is TGTGCCAGCAGCCGTTTCCTCGATGAGCAGTTCTTC. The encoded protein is CASSRFLDEQFF.